This TCR beta chain was found in a study of shared clonotypes between healthy human individuals. Study findings and constraints: Larger estimated richness was generally seen in naive subsets than in memory subsets.

Genomic DNA (from each subset) was split evenly across several immunoSEQ plates. Replicate sorted-subset PCRs were loaded with around 220 ng DNA, tens of thousands of T cell genomes. The data were produced by immunoSEQ multiplex PCR, yet TCRdb's version contains in-frame clones alone and is incomplete. The data contain roughly 700,000 clones, approximately 74% of them singletons. Points on this clone: What it recognizes is unknown.

The V gene lost 4 bases and the J gene lost 0 bases, with 8 bases spanning the gap. Per germline, CDR1 WNHNN and CDR2 SYGVQD (reference sequence). This CDR3 is 14 amino acids long. Source material: memory CD4+ T cells sorted from blood. Subset in this sample: CD45RA-negative fraction. V gene TRBV10-1 combines with J gene TRBJ2-3; D might be TRBD1 (5 bases). The sequence was collected from a woman aged 25-40 years in good health. In nucleotides, the CDR3 is TGCGCCAGCAGTGCTGACAGAAGCACAGATACGCAGTATTTT. Protein sequence: CASSADRSTDTQYF.